This T cell receptor beta chain was recovered during a study of T cell responses to AZD1222 COVID-19 vaccine. The CDR3 covers 15 residues. Germline CDR1 SGHTA, CDR2 FQGTGA. Trimming removed 3 bases from V and 3 bases from J, with 11 bases in between. In regard to this clone: The antigen is unknown.

Study-level findings and limits: Clonal diversity may have been underestimated, and the donors were mostly white British, with more females than males. Researchers took repertoire samples only after the peak T cell response had come.

Clones were sequenced by immunoSEQ multiplex PCR, and TCRdb holds only the in-frame ones, with some missing. The table shows around 100,000 clones, with around 95% occurring only once. This sequence joins TRBV7-3 and TRBJ2-2; D possibly uses TRBD1 or TRBD2 (6 bases each). This material consisted of peripheral blood, taken on day 0 of AZD1222 vaccination. The receptor comes from an adult in good health. The CDR3 reads CASSLGGTYTGELFF. In DNA form, the CDR3 reads TGTGCCAGCAGCTTGGGCGGGACATACACCGGGGAGCTGTTTTTT.